Below, 20 T cell receptor beta chains from the same sample are listed, as sequenced in a study of T cell responses to AZD1222 COVID-19 vaccine. The table came from immunoSEQ multiplex PCR; TCRdb's copy has only in-frame clones and leaves some out. The data contain about 120,000 clones, 90% to 95% of them singletons. The sequenced sample was peripheral blood, obtained on day 0 of AZD1222 vaccination. The receptors come from an adult in good health.

The rearrangement links TRBV3-1 (or the pseudogene TRBV3-2) to TRBJ1-1, with D unclear. The CDR3 loop spans 14 amino acids. CDR1 is LGHDT and CDR2 is YNNKEL in the germline V gene (reference sequence). The V gene lost 1 base and the J gene lost 6 bases, with 12 bases spanning the gap. The CDR3 DNA reads as TGTGCCAGCAGCCAAGGAGGTTATTTTTCTGAAGCTTTCTTT. It specifies CASSQGGYFSEAFF.

This sequence joins TRBV6-5 and TRBJ1-2; 7 nucleotides line up with TRBD1. Germline V CDR1 and CDR2: MNHEY, SVGAGI. The CDR3 spans 14 residues. J was trimmed by 5 bases and V by 4 bases; bases with no gene match: 7. CDR3 in amino acids: CASSWSGQSYGYTF. The CDR3 DNA reads TGTGCCAGCAGTTGGTCGGGACAGAGTTATGGCTACACCTTC.

This rearrangement joins TRBV28 to TRBJ2-1, with D perhaps matching TRBD2 (5 bases). This CDR3 has 17 amino acids. V was cut by 5 bases and J by 5 bases, with 22 bases left in between. Germline CDR1 and CDR2: MDHEN and SYDVKM. CDR3 sequence (DNA): TGTGCCAGCAGTCTGGTCCCACTAGAGACCTTCAACAATGAGCAGTTCTTC. It encodes CASSLVPLETFNNEQFF.

This chain connects TRBV2 to TRBJ2-7, with 8 bases identical to TRBD1. Germline CDR1 is SNHLY and CDR2 is FYNNEI. V lost 6 bases and J lost 13; bases outside the gene matches: 11. CDR3 length: 12 amino acids. CDR3 amino acids: CASSDQTGESYF. The CDR3 DNA sequence: TGTGCCAGCAGCGACCAGACAGGGGAATCCTACTTC.

The chain is built from TRBV3-1 (or the pseudogene TRBV3-2) and TRBJ1-6, with a weak D call TRBD1 (6 bases). Trimming cost V 1 base and J 6 bases, with 13 bases left between them. The CDR3 is 16 amino acids. Germline loops: CDR1 LGHDT, CDR2 YNNKEL (reference sequence). DNA of the CDR3: TGTGCCAGCAGCCAAGGGTGGACAGTAGGTAATTCACCCCTCCACTTT. Its translation is CASSQGWTVGNSPLHF.

This chain uses TRBV19 with TRBJ2-7; possible D gene TRBD1, 5 bases. Germline V gives CDR1 LNHDA, CDR2 SQIVND (reference sequence). With 2 bases removed from V and 4 bases from J, the gap between germline ends came to 9 bases. This CDR3 comprises 13 residues. In nucleotides, the CDR3 is TGTGCCAGTAGTATAAGGACATCTTACGAGCAGTACTTC. Protein product: CASSIRTSYEQYF.

This chain joins TRBV7-3 and TRBJ2-7, with D uncertain. CDR1 is SGHTA and CDR2 is FQGTGA in the germline V gene. The ends were cut back, 5 bases at V and 1 base at J, with 12 bases in the middle. There are 14 residues in the CDR3. The CDR3 region is CASSDDPGSYEQYF. The CDR3 DNA follows: TGTGCCAGCAGCGACGATCCTGGATCCTACGAGCAGTACTTC.

This clone was observed a few times. V is TRBV16 and J is TRBJ1-1, with D unresolved. Germline V gene data show CDR1 as KGHSY and CDR2 as FQNENV. Trimming took off 3 bases at V and 11 bases at J, with 16 bases between the two ends. This CDR3 contains 13 residues. The CDR3 coding sequence is TGTGCCAGCAGCCACCTTCGGGAGTCTTTGGCTTTCTTT. This sequence encodes CASSHLRESLAFF.

This rearrangement joins TRBV28 to TRBJ2-2; 8 bases are a match to TRBD1. J was trimmed by 7 bases and V by 3 bases; bases with no gene match: 10. Looked up from germline, CDR1 is MDHEN and CDR2 is SYDVKM. The CDR3 runs 16 residues. The CDR3 is CASSLPPGGSIGELFF. In nucleotides, the CDR3 is TGTGCCAGCAGTTTGCCCCCAGGGGGCTCAATCGGGGAGCTGTTTTTT.

The V call is TRBV11-2, the J call TRBJ2-5; 8 positions agree with TRBD2. The CDR3 is 14 amino acids. CDR1 is SGHAT and CDR2 is FQNNGV in the germline V gene. Trimming took 5 bases from V and 4 from J; bases not matched to a gene: 6. The CDR3 loop is CASSSGSLRETQYF. Here the CDR3 DNA reads TGTGCCAGCAGCAGCGGGAGCTTGCGAGAGACCCAGTACTTC.

V usage is TRBV18 and J usage is TRBJ1-5, with TRBD1 matching over 9 bases. V lost 6 bases, J lost 6 bases, and 3 bases stayed unmatched. Germline-derived CDR1 and CDR2 are KGHSH and LQKENI. This CDR3 has 13 residues. CDR3 in amino acids: CASSSTGGQPQHF. In DNA, the CDR3 is TGTGCCAGCTCCTCGACAGGGGGTCAGCCCCAGCATTTT.

The rearrangement uses TRBV5-1 and TRBJ1-1; perhaps TRBD1 as D (6 bases). CDR1 SGHRS and CDR2 YFSETQ come from the germline V gene. Trimming took 2 bases from V and 1 from J, leaving 27 bases between them. This CDR3 region has 20 residues. CDR3 in DNA: TGCGCCAGCAGCTTTGTAGGCTTCTCCGGGACACCGTCTTGGAACACTGAAGCTTTCTTT. This gives the protein CASSFVGFSGTPSWNTEAFF.

The gene calls are TRBV27 and TRBJ1-1; 7 bases match TRBD1. The V gene's germline CDR1 is MNHEY and CDR2 SMNVEV (reference sequence). Trimming at V came to 2 bases and at J to 11 bases, leaving 5 bases not matched to a gene. The CDR3 loop spans 12 amino acids. This chain's CDR3 is CASSLAGGEAFF. In nucleotides, the CDR3 is TGTGCCAGCAGTTTAGCAGGGGGGGAGGCTTTCTTT.

V is TRBV29-1 and J is TRBJ1-4, with 8 nucleotides matching TRBD1. V trimming: 0 bases; J trimming: 3 bases; junction bases outside the gene matches: 9. The CDR3 runs to 17 residues. The germline CDR1 and CDR2 sequences are SQVTM and ANQGSEA. CDR3 DNA sequence: TGCAGCGTTGAAGAGGGCCCAGGGGGCAGAGCTAATGAAAAACTGTTTTTT. It codes for CSVEEGPGGRANEKLFF.

This clone was counted a single time. This chain uses TRBV12-3 or TRBV12-4 with TRBJ2-7, with unresolved D. CDR3 size: 13 residues. Trimming pared 2 bases from V and 3 bases from J, leaving 8 bases between. The CDR3 nucleotides are TGTGCCAGCAGTTTAAGGGAAGGCTACGAGCAGTACTTC. Its translation: CASSLREGYEQYF.

V usage is TRBV27 and J usage is TRBJ1-4, with 7 positions matching TRBD1. The CDR3 totals 13 residues. V lost 5 bases, J lost 8 bases, and 5 bases stayed unmatched. CDR1 and CDR2 from the germline V gene are MNHEY and SMNVEV (reference sequence). Here the CDR3 DNA reads TGTGCCAGCAGTGACAGGGTAGAAGAAAAACTGTTTTTT. Its translation is CASSDRVEEKLFF.

This clone has just one count. The chain employs TRBV9 and TRBJ2-1, with a possible D match to TRBD1 (5 bases). With 4 bases removed from V and 5 bases from J, the gap between germline ends came to 16 bases. Germline CDR1 reads SGDLS; CDR2 reads YYNGEE. This CDR3 spans 15 amino acids. This chain's CDR3 is CASSSVSQADNEQFF. The DNA for the CDR3 is TGTGCCAGCAGCTCCGTGTCACAGGCGGACAATGAGCAGTTCTTC. The full variable domain, with the rest looked up from reference TRBV9 and TRBJ2-1, is DSGVTQTPKHLITATGQRVTLRCSPRSGDLSVYWYQQSLDQGLQFLIQYYNGEERAKGNILERFSAQQFPDLHSELNLSSLELGDSALYFCASSSVSQADNEQFFGPGTRLTVL.

The chain joins TRBV3-1 (or the pseudogene TRBV3-2) to TRBJ1-6; the match to TRBD1 covers 9 bases. V lost 1 base and J lost 19; bases outside the gene matches: 5. The germline V gene has CDR1 LGHDT and CDR2 YNNKEL (reference sequence). The CDR3 contains 12 residues. The CDR3 region is CASSQAGTGTHF. CDR3 sequence (DNA): TGTGCCAGCAGCCAAGCCGGGACAGGGACACACTTT.

The chain has TRBV7-9 and TRBJ2-7, with 7 bases lining up with TRBD1. The CDR3 runs to 14 residues. V dropped 3 bases and J dropped 2; count of bases not matched to a gene: 4. CDR1 and CDR2 (germline): SEHNR, FQNEAQ (reference sequence). The CDR3, as DNA: TGTGCCAGCAGCTTTGGACAGGAAACCTACGAGCAGTACTTC. Translating it yields CASSFGQETYEQYF.

Only one count was recorded for this clone. This specimen includes other DNA sequences encoding the same CDR3. V is TRBV28 and J is TRBJ2-5; D uncertain. This CDR3 has 14 amino acids. Trimming took 3 bases from V and 4 from J, leaving 12 bases between them. From germline, CDR1 is MDHEN and CDR2 SYDVKM. CDR3 region: CASSLDGVRETQYF. Here the CDR3 DNA reads TGTGCCAGCAGTTTGGACGGCGTACGAGAGACCCAGTACTTC.